Listed here are 18 T cell receptor beta chains from one sample, sequenced in a study of blood T cell repertoires in COVID-19. Clones were read by immunoSEQ multiplex PCR, and TCRdb kept only the in-frame ones, dropping some. This sample has around 68,000 clones; 87% occur once, and the top ten carry roughly 6.1%. Sequencing was carried out using peripheral blood. All receptors derive from a woman aged 45-65 years with acute or convalescent COVID-19.

The chain recombines TRBV18 with TRBJ1-2; D is perhaps TRBD1 (5 bases). Per germline, CDR1 KGHSH and CDR2 LQKENI. The CDR3 has 13 amino acids. The V end was cut by 5 bases, the J end by 11 bases, with 18 bases between. The CDR3 region has the DNA TGTGCCAGCTCATCTTCGGACACGCGATCATACACCTTC. This gives the protein CASSSSDTRSYTF.

The chain uses TRBV9 and TRBJ2-3; 12 bases are shared with TRBD2. J gave up 8 bases and V 0 bases, and 7 bases lay outside the gene matches. Germline V lookup: CDR1 SGDLS, CDR2 YYNGEE. The CDR3 is 16 amino acids. Here the CDR3 reads CASSVETSGRLGTQYF. The CDR3, as DNA: TGTGCCAGCAGCGTAGAGACTAGCGGGAGATTGGGTACGCAGTATTTT.

The chain combines TRBV10-3 with TRBJ1-6; 10 bases map to TRBD1. The CDR3 sequence is 16 residues long. The J segment lost 5 bases and the V segment lost 0 bases, leaving 1 base of the junction unmatched. Per the germline V gene, CDR1 is ENHRY and CDR2 is SYGVKD. CDR3 sequence reads: CAISESGQGNNSPLHF. The CDR3 nucleotides read TGTGCCATCAGTGAGTCGGGACAGGGGAATAATTCACCCCTCCACTTT.

This chain uses TRBV27 with TRBJ1-4; D ambiguous. The V gene lost 2 bases and the J gene lost 5 bases, with 12 bases spanning the gap. Per the germline V gene, CDR1 is MNHEY and CDR2 is SMNVEV (reference sequence). The CDR3 is 15 amino acids. Here the CDR3 DNA reads TGTGCCAGCAGTTTAAGCCAGGTTTCGAATGAAAAACTGTTTTTT. It encodes CASSLSQVSNEKLFF.

This clone was detected once. The chain is built from TRBV5-1 and TRBJ1-2; TRBD1 aligns across 9 bases. The CDR3 has 13 amino acids. Germline CDR1 SGHRS, CDR2 YFSETQ. J gave up 8 bases and V 4 bases, and 6 bases lay outside the gene matches. The CDR3 sequence is CASSRDRALGYTF. CDR3 DNA: TGCGCCAGCAGCCGGGACAGGGCCCTCGGCTACACCTTC.

The chain recombines TRBV7-9 with TRBJ1-4; 12 nucleotides agree with TRBD1. V lost 5 bases and J lost 4; bases outside the gene matches: 5. CDR3 size: 16 residues. Germline values: CDR1 SEHNR, CDR2 FQNEAQ (reference sequence). The CDR3 DNA sequence: TGTGCCAGCAGCCAGGGACAGGGGGCAAATAATGAAAAACTGTTTTTT. As protein: CASSQGQGANNEKLFF.

The gene calls are TRBV19 and TRBJ1-2; no clear D gene. The germline V and J ends were trimmed by 4 bases and 3 bases, with 12 bases remaining between them. The germline CDR1 and CDR2 sequences are LNHDA and SQIVND (reference sequence). This CDR3 is 14 amino acids long. The CDR3, as DNA: TGTGCCAGTAGTAAGATTCCTCCAGACTATGGCTACACCTTC. Translating it yields CASSKIPPDYGYTF.

This chain joins TRBV19 and TRBJ2-1, with 7 bases aligning to TRBD2. Germline trimming cut 3 bases from V and 13 bases from J; bases unmatched to any gene: 9. The CDR3 runs to 13 residues. Germline V CDR1 and CDR2: LNHDA, SQIVND (reference sequence). This CDR3 is CASSISSGWPQFF. The CDR3 DNA follows: TGTGCCAGTAGTATTAGTAGCGGGTGGCCACAGTTCTTC.

Regarding this clone: At one of its ends the junction is not consistent with the germline gene, which may arise from a read error. This chain uses TRBV28 with TRBJ1-2, with 7 bases identical to TRBD1. CDR1 and CDR2 (germline): MDHEN, SYDVKM. The CDR3 has 13 residues. For the CDR3, the DNA is TGTGCCAGCAGTATCACCTCCGACAGGGCCTTAGGATTC. Translated: CASSITSDRALGF.

This clone was counted between two and nine times. This chain uses TRBV7-2 with TRBJ1-3; D is unclear. V lost 5 bases to trimming and J lost 4 bases, with 12 bases between them. In germline, CDR1 is SGHTA, CDR2 FQGNSA. This CDR3 is built from 14 residues. The CDR3 coding sequence is TGTGCCAGCAGCCCCCAGTCGGAGGGAAACACCATATATTTT. It codes for CASSPQSEGNTIYF.

The chain links TRBV7-2 to TRBJ1-2, with a possible D match to TRBD1 (6 bases). The CDR3 runs to 13 residues. Germline values: CDR1 SGHTA, CDR2 FQGNSA. Trimming removed 5 bases from V and 2 bases from J, with 9 bases in between. The CDR3 sequence is CASSGQTNYGYTF. The CDR3 DNA is TGTGCCAGCAGCGGACAGACAAACTATGGCTACACCTTC.

This clone came up a few times. This chain joins TRBV27 and TRBJ1-1, with D unclear. This CDR3 is 15 amino acids long. Germline assignment: CDR1 MNHEY and CDR2 SMNVEV (reference sequence). Trimming left V 3 bases short and J 1 base short, with 12 bases between. Written as DNA, the CDR3 is TGTGCCAGCAGTTTGTCCGGGGATTGGAACACTGAAGCTTTCTTT. Protein sequence: CASSLSGDWNTEAFF.

The rearrangement joins TRBV28 to TRBJ1-1, with 7 bases lining up with TRBD1. Germline-derived CDR1 and CDR2 are MDHEN and SYDVKM. This CDR3 has 13 residues. J was trimmed by 0 bases and V by 8 bases; bases with no gene match: 3. The DNA of the CDR3 is TGTGCCAGCCGGACAGGTCTGAACACTGAAGCTTTCTTT. This codes for CASRTGLNTEAFF.

The chain is built from TRBV28 and TRBJ2-1, with 12 bases lining up with TRBD2. The germline CDR1 and CDR2 sequences are MDHEN and SYDVKM. The CDR3 extends over 16 amino acids. CDR3 region: CASSEASGRAYNEQFF. The CDR3 DNA reads TGTGCTTCATCAGAGGCTAGCGGGAGGGCCTACAATGAGCAGTTCTTC.

J is TRBJ1-6 and V is TRBV30, with D maybe TRBD1 (5 bases). Trimming took 2 bases from V and 10 from J, leaving 12 bases between them. The germline CDR1 and CDR2 sequences are GTSNPN and SVGIG (reference sequence). The CDR3 length is 13 residues. The CDR3 region is CAWSQTVGSPLHF. CDR3 DNA sequence: TGTGCCTGGAGTCAGACAGTCGGGTCACCCCTCCACTTT.

The DNA for the CDR3 is TGTGCCAGCAGCTTAGGACCACGGGGATACACTGAAGCTTTCTTT. This translates into CASSLGPRGYTEAFF. The V gene is TRBV7-8, the J gene TRBJ1-1; D gene ambiguous. CDR3 length equals 15 residues. Germline-derived CDR1 and CDR2 are SGHVS and FQNEAQ. V dropped 1 base and J dropped 3 bases, with 12 bases sitting between them.

The table lists this clone with a few counts. The gene calls are TRBV5-6 and TRBJ1-1; no clear D. The CDR3 is made up of 12 amino acids. The germline CDR1 and CDR2 sequences are SGHDT and YYEEEE. The germline V and J ends were trimmed by 0 bases and 11 bases, with 11 bases remaining between them. CDR3 region: CASSLAAYGAFF. DNA for the CDR3: TGTGCCAGCAGCTTGGCGGCATACGGGGCTTTCTTT.

This clone occurred once. The rearrangement links TRBV4-1 to TRBJ2-3; 15 nucleotides line up with TRBD2. Germline V lookup: CDR1 MGHRA, CDR2 YSYEKL. The CDR3 sequence is 19 residues long. The junction had 13 bases not matched to a gene; V was cut back by 4 bases and J by 5 bases. The CDR3 nucleotides are TGCGCCAGCAGCCCAGGACTAGCGGGGGGGCGGGTTTTAAGAGATACGCAGTATTTT. Protein product: CASSPGLAGGRVLRDTQYF.